This TCR beta chain was recovered during a study of blood T cells in healthy people across ages. Study-wide results and limits: Observed TCR beta diversity showed a strong correlation with the percentage of naive T cells as measured by flow cytometry.

Trimming took off 0 bases at V and 5 bases at J, with 27 bases between the two ends. CDR1 and CDR2 (germline): SGHDT, YYEEEE. There are 21 residues in the CDR3. Primers used in a second PCR of roughly 6 to 12 cycles were a sample-barcoded 5' primer and a J-beta primer mix. Sequencing recovered at least 2.5 million CDR3-containing paired-end reads from each sample. MiXCR, run by TCRdb on the 5' RACE reads, gives a single entry per CDR3 protein. The data hold fewer than 800,000 distinct CDR3 sequences, with around half observed a single time. For this clonotype: Its antigen remains unidentified.

Healthy Caucasian individuals from Russia aged roughly 6 to 90 served as donors. Material for sequencing was blood. The receptor comes from an older woman in good health. The V gene is TRBV5-6, the J gene TRBJ2-6; D may match TRBD1 or TRBD2 (5 bases each). Written as DNA, the CDR3 is TGTGCCAGCAGCTTGGAAAGTTGGGGGACCAGTCCCTCGATCTGGGCCAACGTCCTGACTTTC. This sequence encodes CASSLESWGTSPSIWANVLTF.